These 8 T cell receptor beta chains originate from one sample sequenced in a study of T cell responses to AZD1222 COVID-19 vaccine. Assay: immunoSEQ multiplex PCR; the TCRdb copy retains only in-frame clones and omits some. The profile shows 95,000 to 150,000 clones, approximately 89% of them singletons. The sequenced sample was peripheral blood, obtained on day 0 of AZD1222 vaccination. These receptors all stem from an adult in good health.

Written as DNA, the CDR3 is TGCGCCAGCAGTGAGGGCCGGGACAGGGGACCCTTGAACACCGGGGAGCTGTTTTTT. This codes for CASSEGRDRGPLNTGELFF. The chain links TRBV10-2 to TRBJ2-2, with 10 bases matching TRBD1. V lost 2 bases, J lost 1 base, and 10 bases stayed unmatched. The CDR3 is 19 residues long. CDR1 and CDR2 from the germline V gene are WSHSY and SAAADI.

The J gene is TRBJ1-1, the V gene TRBV2; D is perhaps TRBD1 (6 bases). The germline gives CDR1 SNHLY, CDR2 FYNNEI. CDR3 length equals 13 residues. The V and J ends lost 6 bases and 3 bases respectively, with 11 bases between them. CDR3 loop: CASRQGPDTEAFF. The DNA for the CDR3 is TGTGCCAGCAGGCAGGGGCCGGACACTGAAGCTTTCTTT.

The J gene is TRBJ2-7, the V gene TRBV5-1; D gene uncertain. Trimming took off 3 bases at V and 0 bases at J, with 10 bases between the two ends. Per the germline V gene, CDR1 is SGHRS and CDR2 is YFSETQ. This CDR3 spans 14 amino acids. The CDR3 sequence is CASSSRADSYEQYF. CDR3 sequence (DNA): TGCGCCAGCAGCTCTAGGGCCGACTCCTACGAGCAGTACTTC.

This sequence joins TRBV5-1 and TRBJ1-1; TRBD1 matches 9 bases. Per germline, CDR1 SGHRS and CDR2 YFSETQ. The CDR3 extends over 15 amino acids. Trimming took 2 bases from V and 2 from J; bases not matched to a gene: 4. This CDR3 is CASSLQTGGNTEAFF. In nucleotides, the CDR3 is TGCGCCAGCAGCTTACAGACAGGGGGTAACACTGAAGCTTTCTTT. The entire variable domain, with the rest obtained from reference TRBV5-1 and TRBJ1-1, is as follows: KAGVTQTPRYLIKTRGQQVTLSCSPISGHRSVSWYQQTPGQGLQFLFEYFSETQRNKGNFPGRFSGRQFSNSRSEMNVSTLELGDSALYLCASSLQTGGNTEAFFGQGTRLTVV.

The chain has TRBV5-1 and TRBJ1-5; weak D call: TRBD1 (5 bases). Deletions cut 0 bases from V and 4 bases from J, with 11 bases between. Germline V gene sequence: CDR1 SGHRS, CDR2 YFSETQ. This CDR3 is 15 amino acids long. CDR3 sequence (DNA): TGCGCCAGCAGCTTGGGAGGGGTCGGGAATCAGCCCCAGCATTTT. This codes for CASSLGGVGNQPQHF.

The chain joins TRBV19 to TRBJ1-6; the D is unclear. The CDR3 runs 13 residues. CDR1 and CDR2 (germline): LNHDA, SQIVND (reference sequence). Trimming took off 9 bases at V and 7 bases at J, with 13 bases between the two ends. The chain's CDR3 is CASTERVNSPLHF. The CDR3 nucleotides read TGTGCCAGCACGGAGAGGGTGAATTCACCCCTCCACTTT.

The rearrangement links TRBV6-4 to TRBJ1-2, with D unresolved. CDR1 MRHNA and CDR2 SNTAGT come from the germline V gene. Trimming removed 4 bases from V and 7 bases from J, with 16 bases in between. This CDR3 has 14 residues. The CDR3 DNA sequence: TGTGCCAGCAGTGCCCAGGACGGGAGAGGTGGCTACACCTTC. Translating it yields CASSAQDGRGGYTF.

This chain joins TRBV7-2 and TRBJ1-4; D is perhaps TRBD1 (5 bases). The CDR3 consists of 15 residues. Germline V gene sequence: CDR1 SGHTA, CDR2 FQGNSA. V was clipped by 0 bases and J by 7 bases, with 12 bases between them. The CDR3 region is CASSLAGTYAEKLFF. For the CDR3, the DNA is TGTGCCAGCAGCTTAGCGGGGACTTATGCTGAAAAACTGTTTTTT.